Listed below are T cell receptor beta chains from one sample, sequenced in a study of blood T cell repertoires in COVID-19. Generated by immunoSEQ multiplex PCR, the TCRdb table keeps only in-frame clones and is missing some. The sample lists roughly 230,000 clones, approximately 91% occurring once. Material for sequencing was peripheral blood. All receptors derive from a human donor in a cohort sampled during active COVID-19. The conserved cysteine and the conserved F or W are not part of the CDR3 here.

V gene	J gene	CDR3 protein
TRBV7-9	TRBJ2-6	ASVSSGANVLT
TRBV9	TRBJ1-1	ASNPTGVNTEAF
TRBV11-2	TRBJ1-2	ASSLGTDYGYT
TRBV10-1	TRBJ2-5	ASSESGAGSETQY
TRBV6-5	TRBJ1-4	ASTGGFGEKLF
TRBV28	TRBJ2-7	ASSLGGKAYEQY
TRBV5-1	TRBJ2-3	ASSPSSGSTDTQY
TRBV28	TRBJ1-1	ASRRGQGAMNTEAF
TRBV5-5	TRBJ2-7	ASHSPAYEQY
TRBV6-5	TRBJ2-1	ATVGRGIYNEQF
TRBV28	TRBJ2-7	ASSLSGGSYEQY
TRBV5-1	TRBJ2-7	ASSLAPGGQGKHYEQY
TRBV18	TRBJ2-3	ASSPRWASGDTQY
TRBV16	TRBJ1-5	ASSQSASNQPQH
TRBV7-9	TRBJ2-5	ASTDPGQGGETQY
TRBV19	TRBJ2-7	ASSISANRAHVDEQY
TRBV28	TRBJ2-7	ASSFRPGYEQY
TRBV19	TRBJ2-3	ASSIDRGRGATDTQY
TRBV11-2	TRBJ2-1	ASSPLAGGDNEQF
TRBV20-1	TRBJ2-7	SASSLDRGLSYEQY
TRBV5-1	TRBJ1-2	ASSLGGRGSGYT
TRBV15	TRBJ2-7	ATSRGVAGSYEQY